What follows are 3 T cell receptor beta chains derived from one specimen sequenced in a study of CD8 T cells in ankylosing spondylitis. Study-level findings and limits: For ankylosing spondylitis blood, a TCR beta motif of several highly homologous variants appeared characteristic.

TCRdb reprocessed the 5' RACE reads with MiXCR, giving one entry per CDR3 protein. The data contain 220,000 or so distinct CDR3 sequences, around 17% of them singletons. No cognate antigen is known for these TCRs. Sequencing input: blood, either unsorted or a sorted T cell fraction (not recorded which). Every receptor here comes from a male donor with ankylosing spondylitis.

There are a few counts of this clonotype. The V and J genes are TRBV2 and TRBJ2-1; TRBD2 might be the D (6 bases). The ends were cut back, 2 bases at V and 3 bases at J, with 20 bases in the middle. The CDR3 length is 18 residues. Germline lookup yields CDR1 SNHLY and CDR2 FYNNEI. In DNA, the CDR3 is TGTGCCAGCAGTGAACGGGTAGCTTTGAGCGGGTACTACAATGAGCAGTTCTTC. Translated, it gives CASSERVALSGYYNEQFF.

This clonotype has a handful of counts. The V call is TRBV20-1, the J call TRBJ2-7; perhaps TRBD2 as D (5 bases). The CDR3 spans 18 residues. Trimming shortened V by 0 bases and J by 1 base, and 22 bases separated the two germline ends. The V gene's germline CDR1 is DFQATT and CDR2 SNEGSKA (reference sequence). The CDR3 here is CSARDSLGAVPQSYEQYF. In nucleotides, the CDR3 is TGCAGTGCTAGAGATTCTTTGGGAGCTGTCCCCCAATCCTACGAGCAGTACTTC.

This clonotype was counted between two and nine times. Germline and junction disagree at one end, which may indicate a read error. The chain joins TRBV2 to TRBJ2-7, with D possibly being TRBD1 or TRBD2 (5 bases each). Germline V gene sequence: CDR1 SNHLY, CDR2 FYNNEI. There are 13 residues in the CDR3. The CDR3 nucleotides are TGTGCCAGCAGGGAAGAGGGGCTTTACGAGCAGTACTTC. The encoded protein is CASREEGLYEQYF.